The next 2 T cell receptor beta chains were all read from a single sample in a study of radiotherapy plus CTLA-4 blockade in lung cancer. Repertoires were generated with immunoSEQ multiplex PCR, while TCRdb's copy carries only in-frame clones and drops some. The table lists some 120,000 clones, about 80% of them singletons, with 2.5% to 3.5% in the top ten. Sequences were derived from peripheral blood, sampled from a patient treated with radiotherapy plus ipilimumab. The receptors stem from a human donor with non-small cell lung cancer that progressed on radiotherapy plus ipilimumab. Some clones in this sample may be carry-over from other donors' samples.

The genes are TRBV5-1 and TRBJ2-5; TRBD1 aligns across 9 bases. The CDR3 is 14 residues long. Germline CDR1 and CDR2: SGHRS and YFSETQ. With 4 bases clipped from V and 2 bases from J, the junction kept 3 bases outside the gene matches. CDR3 coding DNA: TGCGCCAGCAGCATAGGGACAGGGCAAGAGACCCAGTACTTC. The encoded protein is CASSIGTGQETQYF.

This clone was seen just once. The chain links TRBV9 to TRBJ2-1, with 10 bases matching TRBD1. This CDR3 has 17 amino acids. Germline-derived CDR1 and CDR2 are SGDLS and YYNGEE. Germline trimming cut 0 bases from V and 10 bases from J; bases unmatched to any gene: 13. DNA for the CDR3: TGTGCCAGCAGCGTAGATAGTTGGCGACAGGGGGCGCGAGAGCAGTTCTTC. Its protein is CASSVDSWRQGAREQFF.